A single sample gave rise to the 10 T cell receptor beta chains below, sequenced in a study of siplizumab effects on memory and regulatory T cells. Here immunoSEQ multiplex PCR was the method, and the copy in TCRdb shows in-frame clones only, minus some. The top ten clones hold 1% to 1.5% of a sample with around 100,000 clones, about 95% of them seen once. The sample was non-Treg CD4+ T cells sorted from blood. These receptors originate from a human donor in good health.

The J gene is TRBJ2-7, the V gene TRBV4-2, with D possibly matching TRBD2 (5 bases). Trimming took off 0 bases at V and 1 base at J, with 10 bases between the two ends. The CDR3 has 15 residues. The germline gives CDR1 LGHNA, CDR2 YNFKEQ. CDR3 DNA sequence: TGTGCCAGCAGCCAAGATAAAGGACTTTCCTACGAGCAGTACTTC. Its protein is CASSQDKGLSYEQYF.

The CDR3 DNA reads TGTGCCAGCAGTATCTATACGGGTCAGCCCCAGCATTTT. Translating it yields CASSIYTGQPQHF. This chain links TRBV6-6 with TRBJ1-5; D gene uncertain. The V and J ends lost 5 bases and 6 bases respectively, with 11 bases between them. Germline values: CDR1 MNHNY, CDR2 SVGAGI (reference sequence). The CDR3 contains 13 residues.

This clone was detected once. The genes are TRBV7-3 and TRBJ1-5; unclear D gene. V lost 1 base to trimming and J lost 3 bases, with 4 bases between them. This CDR3 comprises 13 residues. Germline values: CDR1 SGHTA, CDR2 FQGTGA. The CDR3, as DNA: TGTGCCAGCAGCTTAAACATCAATCAGCCCCAGCATTTT. Translating gives CASSLNINQPQHF. Full variable domain (missing parts from reference TRBV7-3 and TRBJ1-5): GAGVSQTPSNKVTEKGKYVELRCDPISGHTALYWYRQSLGQGPEFLIYFQGTGAADDSGLPNDRFFAVRPEGSVSTLKIQRTERGDSAVYLCASSLNINQPQHFGDGTRLSIL.

This clone was seen just once. The chain has TRBV11-2 and TRBJ2-1; possible D gene TRBD2, 6 bases. CDR1 and CDR2 (germline): SGHAT, FQNNGV. This CDR3 region has 14 residues. Trimming removed 3 bases at V and 5 bases at J, with 11 bases between. The CDR3 DNA follows: TGTGCCAGCAGCTTCCGGGACTTCAACAATGAGCAGTTCTTC. Its translation is CASSFRDFNNEQFF.

This chain connects TRBV5-1 to TRBJ2-7, with D possibly TRBD1 on 5 matching bases. Germline V gene data show CDR1 as SGHRS and CDR2 as YFSETQ. This CDR3 has 14 amino acids. Trimming took 1 base from V and 3 from J, leaving 11 bases between them. The CDR3 sequence is CASSLQGRVYEQYF. The CDR3 nucleotides are TGCGCCAGCAGCTTGCAGGGTAGGGTCTACGAGCAGTACTTC.

The chain joins TRBV27 to TRBJ1-2; D not resolved. The germline V gene encodes CDR1 MNHEY and CDR2 SMNVEV (reference sequence). Trimming stripped 5 bases from V and 11 bases from J, with 21 bases between. CDR3 length: 14 residues. CDR3 in amino acids: CASSPGSGSLRYTF. In DNA, the CDR3 is TGTGCCAGCAGTCCAGGCTCCGGGTCCCTGAGGTACACCTTC.

This chain connects TRBV10-1 to TRBJ2-3; D is unclear. This CDR3 is 16 amino acids long. The germline V and J ends were trimmed by 7 bases and 0 bases, with 17 bases remaining between them. Looked up from germline, CDR1 is WNHNN and CDR2 is SYGVQD (reference sequence). The CDR3 is CASTPSVISSTDTQYF. The CDR3 DNA sequence: TGCGCCAGCACCCCTTCTGTCATATCTAGCACAGATACGCAGTATTTT.

This clone was picked up one time. V gene TRBV19 combines with J gene TRBJ2-5; maybe TRBD2 (5 bases). The CDR3 consists of 14 residues. Looked up from germline, CDR1 is LNHDA and CDR2 is SQIVND (reference sequence). The germline V and J ends were trimmed by 4 bases and 2 bases, with 11 bases remaining between them. This chain's CDR3 is CASSTPGSQETQYF. For the CDR3, the DNA is TGTGCCAGTAGTACTCCGGGGAGTCAAGAGACCCAGTACTTC.

This rearrangement joins TRBV19 to TRBJ2-1; 16 nucleotides match TRBD2. The CDR3 spans 16 residues. J gave up 9 bases and V 6 bases, and 8 bases lay outside the gene matches. Per germline, CDR1 LNHDA and CDR2 SQIVND (reference sequence). In DNA, the CDR3 is TGTGCCAGTAGGGGGACTAGCGGGAGGGTGACTGGTGAGCAGTTCTTC. Amino acids: CASRGTSGRVTGEQFF. Looking up the rest from reference TRBV19 and TRBJ2-1 gives the full variable domain: DGGITQSPKYLFRKEGQNVTLSCEQNLNHDAMYWYRQDPGQGLRLIYYSQIVNDFQKGDIAEGYSVSREKKESFPLTVTSAQKNPTAFYLCASRGTSGRVTGEQFFGPGTRLTVL.

The chain uses TRBV2 and TRBJ2-1; the D gene is possibly TRBD1 (6 bases). With 6 bases removed from V and 0 bases from J, the gap between germline ends came to 12 bases. The CDR3 runs 15 residues. CDR1 is SNHLY and CDR2 is FYNNEI in the germline V gene. In DNA, the CDR3 is TGTGCCAGCAGCGTAACAGGGTTCTCCTACAATGAGCAGTTCTTC. It translates to CASSVTGFSYNEQFF.